These 19 T cell receptor beta chains originate from one sample sequenced in a study of vaccination and CD4 T cells after COVID-19. Sequenced with the Oncomine TCR Beta short-read assay was DNA taken from cultured CD4+ T cells. From the PCR reads, TCRdb called clonotypes with MiXCR, one entry per CDR3 protein. The data show nearly 15,000 distinct CDR3 sequences, approximately 26% seen once. Antigen specificity for these receptors is unknown. The treatment was: roughly ten-day PBMC culture with coronavirus spike peptide pools or control peptides (ViraFEST assay). Input material: cultured CD4+ T cells from blood. The receptors originated from a human donor with COVID-19.

The CDR3 nucleotides read TGTGCCAGCAGTGCGTTGGGGTCTTCTGGAAACACCATATATTTT. Translated: CASSALGSSGNTIYF. V usage is TRBV6-1 and J usage is TRBJ1-3; no reliable D call. This CDR3 region has 15 residues. Germline assignment: CDR1 MNHNS and CDR2 SASEGT. The V end was cut by 4 bases, the J end by 1 base, with 11 bases between.

This clonotype was observed a handful of times. This chain links TRBV20-1 with TRBJ2-7, with D uncertain. Trimming pared 3 bases from V and 2 bases from J, leaving 8 bases between. The CDR3 spans 12 residues. CDR1 is DFQATT, CDR2 SNEGSKA, per germline (reference sequence). Here the CDR3 DNA reads TGCAGTGCTAGTCGCGGAACCTACGAGCAGTACTTC. Translated, it gives CSASRGTYEQYF.

The V call is TRBV28, the J call TRBJ1-3, with D perhaps TRBD1 (6 bases). Germline V lookup: CDR1 MDHEN, CDR2 SYDVKM. Trimming pared 6 bases from V and 4 bases from J, leaving 10 bases between. The CDR3 runs 13 residues. CDR3 sequence (DNA): TGTGCCAGCAGCGGCGGACAGGGAAACACCATATATTTT. Translated: CASSGGQGNTIYF. The full variable domain, with the rest looked up from reference TRBV28 and TRBJ1-3, is DVKVTQSSRYLVKRTGEKVFLECVQDMDHENMFWYRQDPGLGLRLIYFSYDVKMKEKGDIPEGYSVSREKKERFSLILESASTNQTSMYLCASSGGQGNTIYFGEGSWLTVV.

V gene TRBV14 combines with J gene TRBJ2-7, with 9 bases fitting TRBD1. The CDR3 totals 13 residues. Trimming took 4 bases from V and 3 from J; bases not matched to a gene: 1. Germline V gene lookup returns CDR1 SGHDN and CDR2 FVKESK. The CDR3: CASSPTGGYEQYF. The CDR3 DNA sequence: TGTGCCAGCAGCCCGACAGGGGGCTACGAGCAGTACTTC.

The chain couples TRBV10-3 to TRBJ1-6; possibly TRBD1 for D (5 bases). This CDR3 has 14 residues. The V end was cut by 5 bases, the J end by 9 bases, with 14 bases between. Germline V lookup: CDR1 ENHRY, CDR2 SYGVKD. Here the CDR3 DNA reads TGTGCCATCAGTTTGGGTAGGGACGCTTCACCCCTCCACTTT. This encodes CAISLGRDASPLHF.

The chain links TRBV6-1 to TRBJ1-4; unclear D gene. The CDR3 totals 15 residues. Trimming removed 5 bases at V and 5 bases at J, with 15 bases between. Germline CDR1 is MNHNS and CDR2 is SASEGT. The CDR3 here is CASSTRRTPNEKLFF. CDR3 bases: TGTGCCAGCAGTACCCGACGGACTCCGAATGAAAAACTGTTTTTT.

Only a few counts were recorded for this clonotype. The chain couples TRBV6-4 to TRBJ1-2; D ambiguous. Trimming stripped 3 bases from V and 9 bases from J, with 14 bases between. Germline values: CDR1 MRHNA, CDR2 SNTAGT. The CDR3 has 13 residues. Written as DNA, the CDR3 is TGTGCCAGCAGTGAGGCAAACCCCAATCGCTACACCTTC. This translates into CASSEANPNRYTF.

The CDR3 loop is CASSFLRGSHEQYF. The CDR3 DNA reads as TGTGCCAGCAGTTTTTTAAGGGGATCCCACGAGCAGTACTTC. The chain uses TRBV27 and TRBJ2-7; maybe TRBD1 (5 bases). The V gene's germline CDR1 is MNHEY and CDR2 SMNVEV (reference sequence). Trimming took 3 bases from V and 5 from J, leaving 14 bases between them. The length of the CDR3 is 14 residues.

The chain uses TRBV20-1 and TRBJ2-2; D gene unclear. The germline V gene has CDR1 DFQATT and CDR2 SNEGSKA (reference sequence). V lost 1 base and J lost 2, with 8 bases in between. This CDR3 is built from 14 residues. The CDR3 sequence: CSARAGDNTGELFF. CDR3 coding DNA: TGCAGTGCTAGAGCTGGGGATAACACCGGGGAGCTGTTTTTT.

This clonotype was seen more than once but under ten times. The chain links TRBV5-4 to TRBJ1-4, with 11 bases matching TRBD1. The CDR3 has 16 residues. In germline, CDR1 is SGHNT, CDR2 YYREEE (reference sequence). V lost 4 bases and J lost 3; bases outside the gene matches: 5. CDR3 DNA sequence: TGTGCCAGCAGCCAGGGACAGGGGGGAGCTAATGAAAAACTGTTTTTT. Translated, it gives CASSQGQGGANEKLFF.

This sequence joins TRBV2 and TRBJ2-1, with unresolved D. Between the trimmed V and J ends, which lost 3 bases and 2 bases, there was a span of 2 bases. The germline CDR1 and CDR2 sequences are SNHLY and FYNNEI. CDR3 length: 12 amino acids. The CDR3 nucleotides are TGTGCCAGCAGTGACGCCTACAATGAGCAGTTCTTC. Protein product: CASSDAYNEQFF.

The genes are TRBV29-1 and TRBJ1-1; D is undetermined. Germline V gene lookup returns CDR1 SQVTM and CDR2 ANQGSEA. CDR3 length equals 13 residues. Trimming cost V 5 bases and J 1 base, with 11 bases left between them. The CDR3 DNA reads as TGCAGCGTTCCCGGGGAGGCGAACACTGAAGCTTTCTTT. This sequence encodes CSVPGEANTEAFF.

This clonotype showed up just a few times. The chain recombines TRBV6-1 with TRBJ1-5; 9 positions agree with TRBD1. Germline CDR1 is MNHNS and CDR2 is SASEGT. The CDR3 spans 14 residues. V lost 5 bases to trimming and J lost 6 bases; unmatched junction nucleotides: 5. The CDR3 DNA sequence: TGTGCCAGCAGTACAGGGGGCTTCAGTCAGCCCCAGCATTTT. Its translation is CASSTGGFSQPQHF.

This clonotype has only a few counts. The chain couples TRBV12-3 or TRBV12-4 to TRBJ1-5, with D unresolved. The V end lost 10 bases, the J end lost 3 bases, and 13 bases lay between the germline ends. CDR3 length: 13 amino acids. The CDR3 reads CATTPSSNQPQHF. CDR3 bases: TGTGCCACCACGCCCAGTTCCAATCAGCCCCAGCATTTT.

The chain joins TRBV28 to TRBJ1-6; no firm D call. V gave up 6 bases and J gave up 4 bases, with 7 bases separating them. This CDR3 has 13 amino acids. Germline-derived CDR1 and CDR2 are MDHEN and SYDVKM. CDR3 sequence: CASRERYNSPLHF. The CDR3 coding sequence is TGTGCCAGCAGAGAACGGTATAATTCACCCCTCCACTTT. Combining the CDR3 with reference TRBV28 and TRBJ1-6 gives the whole variable domain DVKVTQSSRYLVKRTGEKVFLECVQDMDHENMFWYRQDPGLGLRLIYFSYDVKMKEKGDIPEGYSVSREKKERFSLILESASTNQTSMYLCASRERYNSPLHFGNGTRLTVT.

There are a few counts of this clonotype. The chain employs TRBV28 and TRBJ1-1; D is uncertain. Germline V gives CDR1 MDHEN, CDR2 SYDVKM. V lost 3 bases to trimming and J lost 0 bases, with 14 bases between them. The CDR3 spans 16 residues. The CDR3 coding sequence is TGTGCCAGCAGTTTCTTGAGGGTTGGTCTGAACACTGAAGCTTTCTTT. Translation gives CASSFLRVGLNTEAFF.

By share, this clonotype counts as medium-sized (0.01 to 0.1%). The J gene is TRBJ2-2, the V gene TRBV24-1; the match to TRBD2 covers 9 bases. Germline lookup yields CDR1 KGHDR and CDR2 SFDVKD. Trimming at V came to 5 bases and at J to 4 bases, leaving 7 bases not matched to a gene. The CDR3 is 16 residues long. The DNA of the CDR3 is TGTGCCACCAGTGCCCCTTGGCGGGGGGGCACCGGGGAGCTGTTTTTT. Its protein product is CATSAPWRGGTGELFF.

This clonotype was detected only a few times. The J gene is TRBJ1-1, the V gene TRBV6-2 or TRBV6-3, with D possibly TRBD1 on 5 matching bases. V lost 0 bases, J lost 1 base, and 6 bases lay in between. This CDR3 is built from 14 residues. Germline CDR1 MNHEY, CDR2 SVGEGT. CDR3 loop: CASSYSGGNTEAFF. The DNA of the CDR3 is TGTGCCAGCAGTTACTCGGGGGGGAACACTGAAGCTTTCTTT.

The table lists this clonotype with a few counts. The chain uses TRBV20-1 and TRBJ1-1; 7 nucleotides match TRBD1. J was trimmed by 8 bases and V by 3 bases; bases with no gene match: 12. Germline loops: CDR1 DFQATT, CDR2 SNEGSKA (reference sequence). This CDR3 spans 14 amino acids. CDR3 nucleotides: TGCAGTGCTAGCGAGTCCGGGACAGCTTACGAAGCTTTCTTT. It specifies CSASESGTAYEAFF.